A single sample gave rise to the 2 T cell receptor beta chains below, sequenced in a study of blood T cell repertoires in COVID-19. Sequencing was performed with immunoSEQ multiplex PCR; in TCRdb, only in-frame clones are kept and a portion is missing. This table holds 18,000 or so clones, approximately 93% found once. The specimen was peripheral blood. These receptors were taken from a woman aged 45 to 65 with active COVID-19.

This chain connects TRBV28 to TRBJ1-2; D not certain. V was shortened by 3 bases and J by 4 bases, with 6 bases between the two germline ends. This CDR3 is 12 amino acids long. Germline V gene data show CDR1 as MDHEN and CDR2 as SYDVKM. In nucleotides, the CDR3 is TGTGCCAGCAGTTTGGCTGGCTATGGCTACACCTTC. Protein product: CASSLAGYGYTF.

The chain links TRBV7-3 to TRBJ2-2; TRBD2 matches at 10 bases. The V segment lost 6 bases and the J segment 4 bases; nucleotides outside the gene matches: 8. CDR3 length: 16 amino acids. The V gene's germline CDR1 is SGHTA and CDR2 FQGTGA. CDR3 nucleotides: TGTGCCAGCAGACCGCAAGCGGGAGGGATCACCGGGGAGCTGTTTTTT. Translated, it gives CASRPQAGGITGELFF.